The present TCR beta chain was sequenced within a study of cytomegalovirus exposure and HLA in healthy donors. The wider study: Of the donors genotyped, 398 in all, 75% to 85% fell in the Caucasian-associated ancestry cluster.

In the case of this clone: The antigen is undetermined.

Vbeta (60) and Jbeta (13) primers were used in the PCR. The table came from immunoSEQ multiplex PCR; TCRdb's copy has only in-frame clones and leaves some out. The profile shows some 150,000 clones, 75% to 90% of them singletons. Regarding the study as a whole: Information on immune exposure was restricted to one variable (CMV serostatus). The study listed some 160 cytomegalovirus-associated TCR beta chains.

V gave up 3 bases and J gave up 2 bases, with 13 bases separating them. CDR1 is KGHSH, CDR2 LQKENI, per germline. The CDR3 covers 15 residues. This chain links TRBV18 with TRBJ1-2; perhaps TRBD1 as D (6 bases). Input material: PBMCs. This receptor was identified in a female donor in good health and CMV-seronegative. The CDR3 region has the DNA TGTGCCAGCTCACCGGGTGGGGGCGGAAACTATGGCTACACCTTC. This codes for CASSPGGGGNYGYTF.